The entry below gives a single T cell receptor (beta chain) sequence along with its context. Its specificity is unknown. From germline, CDR1 is SEHNR and CDR2 FQNEAQ (reference sequence). The CDR3 length is 14 residues. Trimming stripped 1 base from V and 2 bases from J, with 7 bases between. This entry belongs to a study of early T cells in non-severe SARS-CoV-2 infection. Study summary: Bulk RNA from unsorted whole blood was sequenced; chains were unpaired. Overall study results and limits: Matching with VDJdb favored anti-spike CD8 responses (missing private and CD4 specificities).

The TCR library protocol was used to attach unique molecular identifiers. These identifiers were attached to individual cDNA molecules. TCRdb itself ran the 5' RACE reads through MiXCR, one entry per CDR3 protein. The repertoire holds tens of thousands of distinct CDR3 sequences, with 10% to 15% as singletons. Material for sequencing was whole blood. This chain uses TRBV7-9 with TRBJ2-3; TRBD1 might be the D (5 bases). The receptor's source is an adult who was a healthcare worker with PCR-confirmed SARS-CoV-2 infection or an uninfected control (not recorded which). The CDR3 sequence is CASSLGQLTDTQYF. The CDR3 nucleotides are TGTGCCAGCAGCTTAGGACAGCTCACAGATACGCAGTATTTT.